Here is one T cell receptor beta chain with its context. Authors' data handling: Researchers report that nucleated cell counts were estimated from reference gene primer amplification. Using immunoSEQ multiplex PCR, the repertoire was profiled, and TCRdb retains in-frame clones only, with some absent. From that table come the V and J calls and clone size; the DNA was used to work out D and trimming. The data show a few hundred thousand clones, approximately 90% seen once. The data belong to a study of blood T cell repertoires in COVID-19. Across the study: Collection of acute and convalescent COVID-19 samples took place in the United States, Italy and Spain. Sources were T cells, B-cell-depleted T cells, or PBMCs; the material itself was cDNA or gDNA.

Patients of the Seattle cohort, enrolled during active infection, were followed longitudinally. This CDR3 region has 14 residues. Trimming left V 3 bases short and J 3 bases short, with 11 bases between. Germline V CDR1 and CDR2: LNHDA, SQIVND (reference sequence). The chain recombines TRBV19 with TRBJ1-1; possible D gene TRBD1, 5 bases. The receptor comes from a woman aged 25 to 39 with COVID-19, enrolled during active disease. The sequenced material came from peripheral blood. The CDR3 loop is CASSMGLGDTEAFF. Written as DNA, the CDR3 is TGTGCCAGTAGTATGGGACTAGGGGACACTGAAGCTTTCTTT.